This T cell receptor (beta chain) was identified in a study of T-cell memory formation after mild COVID-19. Overall study findings and caveats: Shrinking CD4+ clones resided mostly in CM and EM, and CD8+ ones in EMRA. Whereas later expanders leaned CD4+, clones contracting day 15 to 85 showed a balanced CD4/CD8 makeup.

As concerns this clonotype: Its antigen is unknown.

5'RACE with constant-segment primers built TCRalpha and TCRbeta cDNA libraries with UMIs. TCRdb re-derived calls from the 5' RACE reads in MiXCR, one entry per CDR3 protein. The sample gives approximately 480,000 distinct CDR3 sequences, about 20% of which show up once; more than 9% is in the top ten. The CDR3 covers 15 residues. Germline CDR1 is MGHRA and CDR2 is YSYEKL. J lost 5 bases, V lost 7 bases, and 12 bases had no gene match. The genes are TRBV4-1 and TRBJ2-3; TRBD1 matches at 7 bases. This clonotype was sampled from an adult woman who had mild COVID-19 (a few samples of this study predate the infection). Cell type and time point are not known. Sequencing was performed on PBMCs or a T cell subset sorted from them (not recorded which). The CDR3 spells CASTLKDRAQDTQYF. The CDR3 DNA reads as TGCGCCAGCACGCTGAAAGACAGGGCCCAAGATACGCAGTATTTT.